One and the same sample provided the 30 T cell receptor beta chains below, sequenced in a study of regulatory T cells in long-lasting Graves disease. As for time point: persistent/refractory GD, antithyroid drugs over 5 years with positive TRAb. With RNA extracted from PBMCs as input, the TCR library was made. Arm-PCR of CDR3 regions and iRepertoire HTBI primers were the basis on which TCR beta libraries were built. MiXCR was run by TCRdb on the multiplex PCR reads, yielding one entry per CDR3 protein. The table records over 300,000 distinct CDR3 sequences, about 19% of them present only once. Sequencing used peripheral blood mononuclear cells (PBMCs), obtained when the disease was refractory, from a patient treated with antithyroid drugs. The receptor set was obtained from a female donor with Graves disease.

This clonotype occurred many times. The gene calls are TRBV29-1 and TRBJ1-1; D ambiguous. CDR1 and CDR2 (germline): SQVTM, ANQGSEA. The V gene lost 7 bases and the J gene lost 4 bases, with 13 bases spanning the gap. The CDR3 is made up of 12 amino acids. The CDR3 coding sequence is TGCAGCGCCTATAATCGGGGCACTGAAGCTTTCTTT. Translated, it gives CSAYNRGTEAFF. The variable domain in full, with the rest retrieved from reference TRBV29-1 and TRBJ1-1, is SAVISQKPSRDICQRGTSLTIQCQVDSQVTMMFWYRQQPGQSLTLIATANQGSEATYESGFVIDKFPISRPNLTFSTLTVSNMSPEDSSIYLCSAYNRGTEAFFGQGTRLTVV.

V and J are TRBV6-2 or TRBV6-3 and TRBJ1-4; possibly TRBD1 for D (5 bases). Germline lookup yields CDR1 MNHEY and CDR2 SVGEGT. The CDR3 extends over 15 amino acids. The V end lost 0 bases, the J end lost 7 bases, and 12 bases lay between the germline ends. The CDR3 DNA reads as TGTGCCAGCAGTTACTCGACAGAGGCTTCTGAAAAACTGTTTTTT. Translated: CASSYSTEASEKLFF.

This clonotype was seen ten or more times. This rearrangement joins TRBV11-3 to TRBJ1-1, with unresolved D. The CDR3 length is 13 residues. Germline V gives CDR1 SGHNT, CDR2 YENEEA. V shed 0 bases and J shed 6 bases, with 8 bases lying between them. The CDR3 nucleotides are TGTGCCAGCAGCTTAGATGCCGGGGCTGAAGCTTTCTTT. Residues: CASSLDAGAEAFF.

This clonotype was counted at least ten times. J is TRBJ2-7 and V is TRBV7-2, with D perhaps TRBD1 or TRBD2 (5 bases each). The ends were cut back, 4 bases at V and 2 bases at J, with 15 bases in the middle. Germline lookup yields CDR1 SGHTA and CDR2 FQGNSA. There are 15 residues in the CDR3. CDR3 in DNA: TGTGCCAGCAGCTGGGGGTCCGGGTTGGCCTACGAGCAGTACTTC. It yields the protein CASSWGSGLAYEQYF.

This clonotype was seen at least ten times. This rearrangement joins TRBV6-5 to TRBJ2-7; TRBD1 matches 8 bases. The CDR3 consists of 16 residues. The germline gives CDR1 MNHEY, CDR2 SVGAGI. V shed 6 bases, J shed 4 bases, and the junction held 14 bases outside the gene matches. The CDR3 region has the DNA TGTGCCAGCAGCTCCCGACAGGGGTCATCTTTATACGAGCAGTACTTC. It is translated as CASSSRQGSSLYEQYF.

The chain combines TRBV6-5 with TRBJ2-7, with a weak D call TRBD2 (8 bases). Trimming removed 3 bases at V and 3 bases at J, with 18 bases between. Germline V gene data show CDR1 as MNHEY and CDR2 as SVGAGI. The CDR3 contains 16 residues. The CDR3 DNA reads TGTGCCAGCAGTTATCGTACAGGGGCGGGGGGCTACGAGCAGTACTTC. This encodes CASSYRTGAGGYEQYF.

This clonotype was detected ten times or more. The chain joins TRBV12-3 or TRBV12-4 to TRBJ1-4, with 8 bases that match TRBD1. V trimming: 4 bases; J trimming: 8 bases; junction bases outside the gene matches: 6. CDR3 size: 14 residues. As DNA, the CDR3 is TGTGCCAGCAGTTGGACAGGGAAGCGGGAAAAACTGTTTTTT. This sequence encodes CASSWTGKREKLFF.

V and J are TRBV6-2 or TRBV6-3 and TRBJ2-1; TRBD1 might be the D (5 bases). In germline, CDR1 is MNHEY, CDR2 SVGEGT. Trimming shortened V by 5 bases and J by 4 bases, and 12 bases separated the two germline ends. There are 14 residues in the CDR3. In nucleotides, the CDR3 is TGTGCCAGCAGTCTGGCCAGGGTTTACAATGAGCAGTTCTTC. Residues: CASSLARVYNEQFF.

The chain joins TRBV5-1 to TRBJ2-7, with 12 bases fitting TRBD2. The junction had 4 bases not matched to a gene; V was cut back by 4 bases and J by 2 bases. CDR3 length: 15 amino acids. CDR1 SGHRS and CDR2 YFSETQ come from the germline V gene. For the CDR3, the DNA is TGCGCCAGCAGCCTAAGGACTAGCGGGACCTACGAGCAGTACTTC. Translated, it gives CASSLRTSGTYEQYF.

This sequence joins TRBV20-1 and TRBJ2-7; weak D call: TRBD2 (7 bases). The germline CDR1 and CDR2 sequences are DFQATT and SNEGSKA (reference sequence). This CDR3 has 14 residues. The V end lost 5 bases, the J end lost 6 bases, and 20 bases lay between the germline ends. In nucleotides, the CDR3 is TGCAGTGCTGGGGGGGGGGCCCTCGGGAGCGAGCAGTACTTC. Translation gives CSAGGGALGSEQYF.

In DNA form, the CDR3 reads TGCAGCGTTGAAGGGGACAGGCCGGGAGAGACCCAGTACTTC. It specifies CSVEGDRPGETQYF. V and J are TRBV29-1 and TRBJ2-5; 8 bases are shared with TRBD1. The CDR3 has 14 amino acids. Germline V CDR1 and CDR2: SQVTM, ANQGSEA. The junction had 5 bases not matched to a gene; V was cut back by 1 base and J by 4 bases.

V usage is TRBV6-2 or TRBV6-3 and J usage is TRBJ1-2; no definite D call. The CDR3 spans 13 residues. V was clipped by 0 bases and J by 4 bases, with 6 bases between them. Germline values: CDR1 MNHEY, CDR2 SVGEGT. The CDR3 DNA is TGTGCCAGCAGTTACTCGAACAGCTATGGCTACACCTTC. Its protein is CASSYSNSYGYTF.

This clonotype was seen ten or more times. This chain connects TRBV20-1 to TRBJ2-7; 10 bases line up with TRBD2. V dropped 3 bases and J dropped 1; count of bases not matched to a gene: 9. Germline CDR1 reads DFQATT; CDR2 reads SNEGSKA (reference sequence). The CDR3 is made up of 16 amino acids. As DNA, the CDR3 is TGCAGTGCTAGGGCCAGCGGGAGGGCCCGATCCTACGAGCAGTACTTC. Translated: CSARASGRARSYEQYF.

This clonotype occurred many times. The chain employs TRBV12-3 or TRBV12-4 and TRBJ1-6; TRBD1 might be the D (6 bases). This CDR3 comprises 17 residues. V lost 1 base and J lost 7, with 17 bases in between. The CDR3 reads CASSLVVRTEKNSPLHF. Written as DNA, the CDR3 is TGTGCCAGCAGTTTAGTCGTAAGGACAGAAAAAAATTCACCCCTCCACTTT.

This clonotype was seen more than once but under ten times. At one end, the junction sequence differs from germline, possibly due to a read error. This sequence joins TRBV20-1 and TRBJ2-7, with 8 bases identical to TRBD2. This CDR3 spans 12 amino acids. Germline CDR1 is DFQATT and CDR2 is SNEGSKA (reference sequence). CDR3 region: CGAGGLDYEQYF. DNA of the CDR3: TGCGGTGCTGGGGGACTAGACTACGAGCAGTACTTC.

The chain couples TRBV2 to TRBJ1-1; D gene ambiguous. V gave up 6 bases and J gave up 7 bases, with 15 bases separating them. The CDR3 is 13 residues long. Germline V gene lookup returns CDR1 SNHLY and CDR2 FYNNEI. The CDR3 region has the DNA TGTGCCAGCAGCTTCGGTATTCGGAATGAAGCTTTCTTT. This gives the protein CASSFGIRNEAFF. Full variable domain (missing parts from reference TRBV2 and TRBJ1-1): EPEVTQTPSHQVTQMGQEVILRCVPISNHLYFYWYRQILGQKVEFLVSFYNNEISEKSEIFDDQFSVERPDGSNFTLKIRSTKLEDSAMYFCASSFGIRNEAFFGQGTRLTVV.

In its sample, this clonotype was seen many times. The V gene is TRBV12-3 or TRBV12-4, the J gene TRBJ2-7, with 12 bases lining up with TRBD2. Losses at the gene ends were 5 bases for V and 3 bases for J; bases not matched to a gene: 5. The CDR3 contains 15 residues. The CDR3 DNA is TGTGCCAGCAGTGCGCAGACTAGCGGGAGCTACGAGCAGTACTTC. It encodes CASSAQTSGSYEQYF.

The V and J genes are TRBV4-3 and TRBJ1-3; D is uncertain. Germline V gives CDR1 LGHNA, CDR2 YSLEER. This CDR3 has 16 residues. The V end was cut by 0 bases, the J end by 1 base, with 10 bases between. The CDR3 nucleotides are TGCGCCAGCAGCCAAGATCGCGGCAGGTCTGGAAACACCATATATTTT. This encodes CASSQDRGRSGNTIYF.

This clonotype was seen repeatedly, ten times or more. The J gene is TRBJ1-5, the V gene TRBV20-1, with D hard to call. The CDR3 loop spans 14 amino acids. From germline, CDR1 is DFQATT and CDR2 SNEGSKA (reference sequence). V lost 3 bases to trimming and J lost 0 bases, with 9 bases between them. The CDR3, as DNA: TGCAGTGCTAGGCCTCGTTATAGCAATCAGCCCCAGCATTTT. Protein: CSARPRYSNQPQHF.

In this sample, this clonotype turned up a few times. A much larger clonotype is one base distant, so this may be a read error. The V and J genes are TRBV6-2 or TRBV6-3 and TRBJ1-1; D possibly corresponds to TRBD1 (5 bases). Trimming stripped 7 bases from V and 3 bases from J, with 15 bases between. The CDR3 has 14 amino acids. The germline V gene encodes CDR1 MNHEY and CDR2 SVGEGT. CDR3 nucleotides: TGTGCCAGCACCAACGCTGGGGGACACACTGAAGCTTTCTTT. Translated: CASTNAGGHTEAFF.

The rearrangement uses TRBV6-1 and TRBJ1-5, with D tentatively TRBD1 (6 bases). This CDR3 spans 15 amino acids. Germline V gene lookup returns CDR1 MNHNS and CDR2 SASEGT. Between the trimmed V and J ends, which lost 6 bases and 0 bases, there was a span of 12 bases. The CDR3 region has the DNA TGTGCCAGCAGGAGGACAGCCAATAGCAATCAGCCCCAGCATTTT. It codes for CASRRTANSNQPQHF.

The V call is TRBV12-3 or TRBV12-4, the J call TRBJ1-3; D remains ambiguous. There are 17 residues in the CDR3. Trimming pared 5 bases from V and 3 bases from J, leaving 20 bases between. CDR3 in amino acids: CASSPPGELQFGNTIYF. The DNA of the CDR3 is TGTGCCAGCAGTCCCCCGGGAGAGTTGCAGTTTGGAAACACCATATATTTT.

This clonotype has a count of ten or more. The gene calls are TRBV28 and TRBJ2-7; 10 bases align to TRBD1. Germline lookup yields CDR1 MDHEN and CDR2 SYDVKM. The J segment lost 0 bases and the V segment lost 8 bases, leaving 19 bases of the junction unmatched. The CDR3 totals 19 residues. DNA of the CDR3: TGTGCCAGCTATTCACTCCGGGACAGGGGCCTTCCGGGCTCCTACGAGCAGTACTTC. This codes for CASYSLRDRGLPGSYEQYF.

The sample holds a few counts of this clonotype. This chain connects TRBV27 to TRBJ2-7, with D maybe TRBD1 (6 bases). The CDR3 is 13 amino acids. V was trimmed by 5 bases and J by 5 bases, leaving 13 bases between them. The germline gives CDR1 MNHEY, CDR2 SMNVEV (reference sequence). The DNA for the CDR3 is TGTGCCAGCAGTCCCACAGGGTTCCACGAGCAGTACTTC. This encodes CASSPTGFHEQYF.

A remark on this clonotype: Possible read error: a much larger clone is one base away. The chain links TRBV28 to TRBJ2-7; 7 nucleotides match TRBD2. The CDR3 sequence is 14 residues long. Looked up from germline, CDR1 is MDHEN and CDR2 is SYDVKM. In nucleotides, the CDR3 is TGTGCCAGCAGTTTAGGACTAGAGGCCTACGAGCAGCACTTC. Translating it yields CASSLGLEAYEQHF.

This CDR3 reads CASSPGQQTEAFF. The DNA of the CDR3 is TGTGCCAGCAGCCCGGGACAGCAGACTGAAGCTTTCTTT. The chain carries TRBV3-1 and TRBJ1-1; the match to TRBD1 covers 7 bases. The CDR3 sequence is 13 residues long. Per germline, CDR1 LGHDT and CDR2 YNNKEL (reference sequence). V lost 4 bases to trimming and J lost 5 bases; unmatched junction nucleotides: 4. The variable domain in full, with the rest retrieved from reference TRBV3-1 and TRBJ1-1, is DTAVSQTPKYLVTQMGNDKSIKCEQNLGHDTMYWYKQDSKKFLKIMFSYNNKELIINETVPNRFSPKSPDKAHLNLHINSLELGDSAVYFCASSPGQQTEAFFGQGTRLTVV.

This clonotype was observed a few times. The chain is built from TRBV30 and TRBJ1-6, with 7 bases fitting TRBD1. The CDR3 has 15 amino acids. CDR1 and CDR2 from the germline V gene are GTSNPN and SVGIG (reference sequence). V trimming: 3 bases; J trimming: 9 bases; junction bases outside the gene matches: 11. CDR3 nucleotides: TGTGCCTGGAGAATTTGGGCAGGGGGTCCTTCACCCCTCCACTTT. Its protein is CAWRIWAGGPSPLHF.

This clonotype appeared a few times. DNA of the CDR3: TGCGCCAGCAGCTCCGGACTAGCGGGAACCGAGCAGTACTTC. This sequence encodes CASSSGLAGTEQYF. The chain combines TRBV5-1 with TRBJ2-7, with TRBD2 matching over 12 bases. From germline, CDR1 is SGHRS and CDR2 YFSETQ. The CDR3 sequence is 14 residues long. V was clipped by 3 bases and J by 6 bases; unmatched bases: 4.

In this sample, this clonotype turned up many times. The chain employs TRBV6-1 and TRBJ1-1; D not certain. The length of the CDR3 is 13 residues. Germline CDR1 and CDR2: MNHNS and SASEGT. V lost 4 bases, J lost 4 bases, and 10 bases lay in between. Here the CDR3 DNA reads TGTGCCAGCAGTGCGGGCTGGGGCACTGAAGCTTTCTTT. Encoded protein: CASSAGWGTEAFF.

The V call is TRBV20-1, the J call TRBJ2-7; 8 bases align to TRBD1. V trimming: 3 bases; J trimming: 3 bases; junction bases outside the gene matches: 4. Germline loops: CDR1 DFQATT, CDR2 SNEGSKA (reference sequence). The CDR3 is 13 amino acids. The CDR3 nucleotides read TGCAGTGCTAGTAGGACAGGGCACTACGAGCAGTACTTC. This encodes CSASRTGHYEQYF.